The 25 T cell receptor delta chains below were found in one sample sequenced in a study of γδ T cells in repeated Plasmodium falciparum infection. Bulk repertoires came from Vgamma9/Vdelta2+ or Vdelta2-negative gammadelta T cells flow-sorted from PBMC. TCRdb used CATT to re-call clones from the multiplex PCR reads. The table shows roughly 50,000 delta-chain clones, with 1.5% to 2% occurring only once. Sequencing was done on a sample of gamma-delta T cells from blood. These receptors were obtained from a pool of human donors (malaria-infected and uninfected, not separated).

In its sample, this clone was seen a few times. The TCRdb protein comes from a much larger clone and disagrees with this DNA's translation at residue 5, likely due to a read error; the protein given here is derived from the DNA. The chain combines TRDV1 with TRDJ1, with unresolved D. Because TCRdb records no J gene, it was assigned here through a match of the DNA to germline. Germline-derived CDR1 and CDR2 are TSWWSYY and QGS. V was shortened by 4 bases and J by 2 bases, with 14 bases between the two germline ends. This CDR3 is built from 15 residues. CDR3 DNA: TGTGCTCTTGGGGGTAACCCCCCCGGGACCGATAAACTCATCTTT. Protein product: CALGGNPPGTDKLIF.

In regard to this clone: TCRdb's protein, taken from a much larger clone, differs from this DNA's translation at residue 16, likely owing to a read error; the protein displayed comes from the DNA. The chain carries TRDV1 and TRDJ1, with D perhaps given as TRDD2 or TRDD3 (7 bases each). CDR1 TSWWSYY and CDR2 QGS come from the germline V gene. V dropped 2 bases and J dropped 9 bases, with 31 bases sitting between them. The CDR3 totals 19 residues. This chain's CDR3 is CALGEKLLPSTGAPDELIF. CDR3 DNA sequence: TGTGCTCTTGGGGAAAAACTTCTTCCTAGTACTGGGGCCCCAGATGAACTCATCTTT.

This clone was counted only a few times. TCRdb assigns this DNA the protein of a much larger clone, which departs from its translation at residue 17; this likely reflects a read error, and the protein shown comes from translating the DNA. The chain recombines TRDV1 with TRDJ1, with 10 bases fitting TRDD3. As TCRdb names no J gene, one was assigned here on the basis of a DNA match to germline. Germline trimming cut 4 bases from V and 0 bases from J; bases unmatched to any gene: 26. Germline V gives CDR1 TSWWSYY, CDR2 QGS. The CDR3 is 23 amino acids. The CDR3 is CALGGPPSFITGGSLEHTDKLIF. CDR3 DNA sequence: TGTGCTCTTGGGGGCCCGCCTTCATTCATTACTGGGGGATCGCTAGAGCACACCGATAAACTCATCTTT.

This clone was seen repeatedly, ten times or more. The mismatch at residue 16 between this DNA's translation and the TCRdb protein of a much larger clone likely reflects a read error; the protein shown is translated from the DNA. CDR3 bases: TGTGCCTGTGACACCGTCACGCCAGGGGCCAGGGACACCCGACAGGTGTTTTTC. Its protein is CACDTVTPGARDTRQVFF. The J gene has no call, while the V gene is TRDV2; the table's D call of TRDD3 was not tested on the DNA. CDR3 size: 18 residues. Germline loops: CDR1 GEAIGNYY, CDR2 EKD.

This clone was observed at least ten times. The protein that TCRdb holds for this DNA derives from a much larger clone and differs from the translated DNA at residue 8, which likely indicates a read error; the protein shown here is translated from the DNA. The chain carries TRDV1 and TRDJ1, with D perhaps matching TRDD2 (6 bases). Germline loops: CDR1 TSWWSYY, CDR2 QGS. The CDR3 loop spans 20 amino acids. V lost 1 base and J 0 bases, leaving 24 bases between the germline ends. DNA for the CDR3: TGTGCTCTTGGGGAACCTCCTACTACGAAGAGGGGTCTGTACACCGATAAACTCATCTTT. It translates to CALGEPPTTKRGLYTDKLIF.

Comments on this clone: A read error is likely here: a far larger clone is one base away. At the DNA level, this CDR3 is encoded by other sequences in the same sample as well. CDR3 protein: CALGESFSSSLLGDTGTDKLIF. As DNA, the CDR3 is TGTGCTCTCGGGGAATCCTTCTCTTCCTCGCTACTGGGGGATACTGGGACCGATAAACTCATCTTT. V gene TRDV1 combines with J gene TRDJ1, with 12 bases lining up with TRDD3. No J gene is reported in TCRdb; it was inferred here by comparing the DNA with germline. The germline V gene has CDR1 TSWWSYY and CDR2 QGS. The CDR3 is 22 amino acids.

This clone was detected a few times. The TCRdb record carries a much larger clone's protein, which differs from this DNA's translation at residue 9; a read error is the likely cause, and the protein listed here is the DNA translation. The rearrangement joins TRDV1 to TRDJ1, with D unclear. No J segment appears in TCRdb, so it was assigned here by matching the sequence to germline. The CDR3 is made up of 16 amino acids. Germline loops: CDR1 TSWWSYY, CDR2 QGS. Trimming stripped 0 bases from V and 7 bases from J, with 18 bases between. CDR3 sequence reads: CALGELTLTTRGKLIF. The CDR3 region has the DNA TGTGCTCTTGGGGAACTTACCCTAACCACTCGGGGTAAACTCATCTTT.

The chain is built from TRDV1 and TRDJ1; D may be TRDD2 (9 bases). Here the J gene was assigned by germline matching of the DNA, as TCRdb has none. In germline, CDR1 is TSWWSYY, CDR2 QGS. Trimming pared 8 bases from V and 0 bases from J, leaving 34 bases between. CDR3 length: 21 residues. The CDR3 sequence: CALTPSYKLGGWGFYTDKLIF. For the CDR3, the DNA is TGTGCTCTTACGCCTTCCTACAAACTGGGGGGCTGGGGCTTTTACACCGATAAACTCATCTTT.

This clone was seen a few times. TCRdb pairs this DNA with a much larger clone's protein that differs at residue 12, likely a read error; the protein shown was translated from the DNA. The J gene is TRDJ1, the V gene TRDV1, with TRDD1 as a possible D gene (5 bases). V gave up 5 bases and J gave up 3 bases, with 22 bases separating them. The CDR3 has 17 amino acids. Germline V gives CDR1 TSWWSYY, CDR2 QGS. This chain's CDR3 is CALGPILREMYADKLIF. The CDR3 nucleotides read TGTGCTCTTGGGCCGATTCTGAGGGAAATGTACGCCGATAAACTCATCTTT.

There are a few counts of this clone. A far larger clone is one base from this, pointing to a likely read error. Other DNA variants within this sample encode the same CDR3. This chain links TRDV2 with TRDJ3, with a possible D match to TRDD3 (5 bases). The J gene, absent from TCRdb, was called here by matching the DNA to germline. Germline V CDR1 and CDR2: GEAIGNYY, EKD. The CDR3 is 20 amino acids. The CDR3 sequence: CACDLLSDVPRSWDTRQMFF. The CDR3 DNA is TGTGCCTGTGACCTCCTCTCGGACGTCCCCCGCTCCTGGGACACCCGGCAGATGTTTTTC.

This clone turned up a few times. With a far larger clone one base away, a read error is the likely cause. This sample includes further DNA sequences coding for the same CDR3. The chain is built from TRDV1 and TRDJ1; D could derive from TRDD2 or TRDD3 (9 bases each). Since TCRdb gives no J gene, matching the DNA to germline was used here to assign it. The CDR3 contains 24 residues. Deletions cut 3 bases from V and 0 bases from J, with 38 bases between. Germline V lookup: CDR1 TSWWSYY, CDR2 QGS. CDR3 region: CALGDALPSYQVLGDFGYTDKLIF. The CDR3 DNA reads as TGTGCTCTTGGGGATGCGCTTCCTTCCTACCAGGTACTGGGGGACTTCGGATACACCGATAAACTCATCTTT.

This clone was observed at least ten times. CDR3 DNA: TGTGCCTGTGACCATCGAGGGTGGGGGCCCACCGATAAACTCATCTTT. Protein: CACDHRGWGPTDKLIF. This sequence joins TRDV2 and TRDJ1; D possibly corresponds to TRDD3 (6 bases). Germline V gene data show CDR1 as GEAIGNYY and CDR2 as EKD. The V end lost 3 bases, the J end lost 1 base, and 17 bases lay between the germline ends. The CDR3 has 16 residues.

This clone was counted a few times. TCRdb's protein for this DNA is that of a much larger clone and differs from the translation at residue 9, likely a read error; the protein shown is the DNA translation. CDR3 protein: CAFTFPWGTPTDKLIF. The CDR3 bases are TGTGCCTTTACCTTCCCTTGGGGGACCCCCACCGATAAACTCATCTTT. The genes are TRDV3 and TRDJ1; D perhaps matches TRDD3 (7 bases). Between the trimmed V and J ends, which lost 1 base and 1 base, there was a span of 19 bases. Germline V gives CDR1 TVYSNPD, CDR2 GDNSRS (reference sequence). The CDR3 runs to 16 residues.

For this clone: A read error is likely here: a far larger clone is one base away. This CDR3 is also generated by other DNA sequences in the sample. This chain joins TRDV1 and TRDJ1; D is possibly TRDD3 (7 bases). TCRdb supplies no J gene; here it was assigned by aligning the nucleotide sequence to germline. Per germline, CDR1 TSWWSYY and CDR2 QGS. The CDR3 contains 17 residues. CDR3 sequence: CALGVLRGILYTDKLIF. The CDR3 bases are TGTGCACTTGGGGTCCTACGTGGGATACTTTACACCGATAAACTCATCTTT.

This clone was counted a few times. A far more abundant clone sits one base away, making this likely a read error. Distinct nucleotide sequences in the sample also encode this CDR3. The chain has TRDV1 and TRDJ1; TRDD3 matches at 11 bases. TCRdb records no J gene; here it was assigned by comparing the DNA to germline. The CDR3 loop spans 25 amino acids. The junction had 29 bases not matched to a gene; V was cut back by 2 bases and J by 0 bases. Germline CDR1 and CDR2: TSWWSYY and QGS. The CDR3 reads CALGEFGRGLRSTGGYYPYTDKLIF. CDR3 coding DNA: TGTGCTCTTGGGGAATTCGGGCGCGGCCTACGAAGTACTGGGGGATATTACCCGTACACCGATAAACTCATCTTT.

This clone showed up many times. The CDR3, as DNA: TGTGCTCTTGGGGACTACATTCGGAACTGGGGGCCCCTCCCCAGGGGACTCATCTTT. It is translated as CALGDYIRNWGPLPRGLIF. The V call is TRDV1, the J call TRDJ1, with 8 positions matching TRDD3. TCRdb does not report a J gene; here it was assigned by matching the DNA to germline references. Unmatched junction bases numbered 25, after V lost 3 bases and J lost 10 bases. This CDR3 region has 19 residues. Germline loops: CDR1 TSWWSYY, CDR2 QGS.

In this sample, this clone turned up a few times. The TCRdb protein comes from a much larger clone and disagrees with this DNA's translation at residue 8, likely due to a read error; the protein given here is derived from the DNA. V and J are TRDV1 and TRDJ1; D is unresolved. TCRdb records no J gene; here it was assigned by comparing the DNA to germline. This CDR3 has 19 residues. The ends were cut back, 4 bases at V and 0 bases at J, with 24 bases in the middle. Per the germline V gene, CDR1 is TSWWSYY and CDR2 is QGS. CDR3 coding DNA: TGTGCTCTTGGGGTCCCGAGTCCCCGATCAAATGAGTACACCGATAAACTCATCTTT. It is translated as CALGVPSPRSNEYTDKLIF.

As regards this clone: A read error likely explains why the TCRdb protein, taken from a much larger clone, differs from this DNA's translation at residues 14 and 15; the protein shown is translated from the DNA. V gene TRDV1 combines with J gene TRDJ1; D is perhaps TRDD3 (5 bases). In the absence of a J gene in TCRdb, the DNA was matched to germline to assign it here. V lost 6 bases and J lost 6, with 32 bases in between. Looked up from germline, CDR1 is TSWWSYY and CDR2 is QGS. CDR3 length equals 19 residues. In nucleotides, the CDR3 is TGTGCTCTTGGAGTGTGCACTAGGGCTGGTCGGGGAATGGCCTATAAACTCATCTTT. Translating gives CALGVCTRAGRGMAYKLIF.

A note on this clone: The amino acid sequence in TCRdb belongs to a much larger clone and departs from this DNA's translation at residue 15, likely a sequencing read error; the sequence shown is translated from the DNA. The J gene is uncalled and the V gene is TRDV1; whether TRDD3, the table's D call, matches the DNA was not checked. The CDR3 has 16 residues. The germline CDR1 and CDR2 sequences are TSWWSYY and QGS. CDR3 region: CALGPRTLGDTDKLTF. For the CDR3, the DNA is TGTGCTCTTGGCCCGAGGACGTTGGGGGATACAGATAAACTCACCTTT.

In the case of this clone: TCRdb pairs this DNA with a much larger clone's protein that differs at residue 16, likely a read error; the protein shown was translated from the DNA. The chain joins TRDV2 to TRDJ1; 11 nucleotides line up with TRDD3. No J gene is reported in TCRdb; it was inferred here by comparing the DNA with germline. V was clipped by 0 bases and J by 7 bases; unmatched bases: 30. Germline V gene sequence: CDR1 GEAIGNYY, CDR2 EKD. The CDR3 has 23 amino acids. The CDR3 sequence: CACDTAPARGVGDTTHLPGKLIF. CDR3 bases: TGTGCCTGTGACACCGCCCCGGCACGTGGAGTGGGGGATACGACCCACCTACCTGGTAAACTCATCTTT.

This clone was counted a few times. This likely traces to a read error, being one base from a far larger clone. Additional DNA sequences in this sample encode the identical CDR3. The chain employs TRDV1 and TRDJ1; 7 bases align to TRDD3. The J gene, missing from TCRdb, was assigned here through DNA to germline matching. This CDR3 has 21 residues. The germline V gene has CDR1 TSWWSYY and CDR2 QGS. The CDR3, as DNA: TGTGCCCTTGGGGAACTATTACTGTCGAGCGGGGGAACCTGGGGGACCGATAAACTCATCTTT. As protein: CALGELLLSSGGTWGTDKLIF.

This clone was detected a few times. The amino acid sequence in TCRdb belongs to a much larger clone and departs from this DNA's translation at residue 12, likely a sequencing read error; the sequence shown is translated from the DNA. The J gene is TRDJ1, the V gene TRDV1, with TRDD2 matching 9 bases. The J gene is not listed in TCRdb, so it was assigned here from a DNA match to germline. Germline CDR1 reads TSWWSYY; CDR2 reads QGS. J gave up 1 base and V 3 bases, and 33 bases lay outside the gene matches. The CDR3 length is 25 residues. The CDR3 protein is CALGDRGVWSFLLGQGVPRTDKLIF. The CDR3 DNA follows: TGTGCTCTTGGGGACAGAGGAGTTTGGTCCTTCCTACTGGGGCAAGGGGTTCCACGCACCGATAAACTCATCTTT.

This clone turned up a few times. TCRdb pairs this DNA with a much larger clone's protein that differs at residue 10, likely a read error; the protein shown was translated from the DNA. This chain joins TRDV3 and TRDJ1, with D possibly matching TRDD3 (5 bases). V lost 5 bases, J lost 1 base, and 32 bases lay in between. The CDR3 length is 19 residues. Germline V gene data show CDR1 as TVYSNPD and CDR2 as GDNSRS (reference sequence). The CDR3 region is CAIRAHSELWESATDKLIF. The CDR3 region has the DNA TGTGCCATACGTGCTCATTCTGAATTGTGGGAAAGTGCCACCGATAAACTCATCTTT. Based on the CDR3 plus reference TRDV3 and TRDJ1, the full variable domain is CDKVTQSSPDQTVASGSEVVLLCTYDTVYSNPDLFWYRIRPDYSFQFVFYGDNSRSEGADFTQGRFSVKHILTQKAFHLVISPVRTEDSATYYCAIRAHSELWESATDKLIFGKGTRVTVEP.

This clone was observed a few times. TCRdb's listed protein matches a much larger clone and diverges from this DNA's translation at residue 10, likely through a read error; the protein shown comes from the DNA. The V and J genes are TRDV2 and TRDJ1; D not resolved. TCRdb gives no J gene; it was assigned here by matching the DNA to germline. Trimming took 2 bases from V and 0 from J, leaving 30 bases between them. The germline V gene has CDR1 GEAIGNYY and CDR2 EKD. The CDR3 loop spans 21 amino acids. This CDR3 is CACDILKVGASSNGYTDKLIF. Written as DNA, the CDR3 is TGTGCCTGTGACATTCTTAAAGTGGGAGCGTCCTCGAACGGGTACACCGATAAACTCATCTTT.

For the V gene the call is TRDV1; the J gene has no call; no DNA check was done on the table's D call, TRDD3. The CDR3 contains 12 residues. Germline CDR1 is TSWWSYY and CDR2 is QGS. The DNA of the CDR3 is TGTGCTGGGGGCCGGTACACCGATAAACCCATCTTT. Translating gives CAGGRYTDKPIF.